This is a list of T cell receptor beta chains from one sample in a study of identical twins. Each CDR3 protein gets one entry after TCRdb re-called the 5' RACE reads with MiXCR. Of under 1 million distinct CDR3 sequences in the sample, 9% to 15% were seen once. These sequences were also reported in another study, on yellow fever vaccine responses in identical twins.

The sequenced material came from PBMCs. The receptor source for this set is a woman under 30 in good health. Both conserved end residues are part of each CDR3. D genes are given only for firm matches. For some rows the clone size is stated as once, few or many, or as a class when expanded; others skip it.

>TRBV12-3/TRBV12-4|NA|TRBJ1-2|NA
CASRGQMNYGYTF
>TRBV20-1|TRBD2|TRBJ2-3|NA
CSASHMTSGSTDTQYF
>TRBV7-3|TRBD1|TRBJ1-1|few
CASSLLRTGNTEAFF
>TRBV7-9|NA|TRBJ1-2|NA
CASSSRATTYGYTF
>TRBV28|TRBD1|TRBJ2-5|NA
CASSLIRGLQETQYF
>TRBV20-1|TRBD2|TRBJ2-5|NA
CSARAFALAGGPQETQYF
>TRBV20-1|TRBD2|TRBJ2-1|NA
CSARDPRLASDEQFF
>TRBV12-3/TRBV12-4|NA|TRBJ2-7|NA
CASSPLGVSYEQYF
>TRBV18|NA|TRBJ1-2|few
CASSPGLSDGYTF
>TRBV7-9|TRBD1|TRBJ2-6|NA
CASSSGQGMSGANVLTF
>TRBV3-1|NA|TRBJ2-7|NA
CASSQEASVGLGYEQYF
>TRBV3-1|TRBD2|TRBJ2-1|NA
CASRNTGLAGDYSYNEQFF
>TRBV20-1|TRBD1|TRBJ1-5|NA
CSATGGRSNQPQHF